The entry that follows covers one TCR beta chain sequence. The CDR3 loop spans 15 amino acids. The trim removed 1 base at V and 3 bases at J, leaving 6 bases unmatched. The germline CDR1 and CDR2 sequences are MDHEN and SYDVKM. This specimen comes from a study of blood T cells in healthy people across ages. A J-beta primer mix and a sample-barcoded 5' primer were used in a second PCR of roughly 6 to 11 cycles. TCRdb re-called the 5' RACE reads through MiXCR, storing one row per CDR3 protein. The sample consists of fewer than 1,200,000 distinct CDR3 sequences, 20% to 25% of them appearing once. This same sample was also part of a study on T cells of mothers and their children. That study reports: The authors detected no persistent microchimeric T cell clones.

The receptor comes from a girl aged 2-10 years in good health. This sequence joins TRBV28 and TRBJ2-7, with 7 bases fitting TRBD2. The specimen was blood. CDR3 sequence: CASSLYLAADYEQYF. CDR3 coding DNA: TGTGCCAGCAGTTTATACCTAGCGGCAGACTACGAGCAGTACTTC.